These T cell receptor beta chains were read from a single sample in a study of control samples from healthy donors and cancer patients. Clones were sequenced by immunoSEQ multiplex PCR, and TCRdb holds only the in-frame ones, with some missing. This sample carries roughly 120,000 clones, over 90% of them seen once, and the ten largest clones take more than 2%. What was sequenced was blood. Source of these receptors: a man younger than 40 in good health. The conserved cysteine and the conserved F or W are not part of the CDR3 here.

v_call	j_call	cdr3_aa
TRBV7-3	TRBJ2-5	ASSLTPIGGERRETQY
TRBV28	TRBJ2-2	ASSKKAGGPSAGELF
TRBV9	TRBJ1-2	ASSVRQGADASGYT
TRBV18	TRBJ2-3	ASSPLRRPDTQY
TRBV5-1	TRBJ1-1	ASSLYRGNTPNEAF
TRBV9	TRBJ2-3	ASTAGGRTDTQY
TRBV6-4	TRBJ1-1	ASGQDRVSPNTEAF
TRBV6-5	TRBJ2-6	ASSGQHSGANVLT
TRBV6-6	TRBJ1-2	ASKHRDYGYT
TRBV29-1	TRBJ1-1	SVSLRATGAF
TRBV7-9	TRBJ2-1	ASSSPNTGYYNEQF
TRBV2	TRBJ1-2	ASSEGTGGLGYT
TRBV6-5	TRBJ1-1	ASRQLLGPF
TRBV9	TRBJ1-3	ASSISGQRGNTIY
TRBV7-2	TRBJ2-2	ASSGAGGAGELF
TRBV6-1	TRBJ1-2	ASSEVWGAVGTGAIGYT
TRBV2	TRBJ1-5	ASNRALTRNQPQH
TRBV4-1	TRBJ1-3	ASRTEGGPGNTIY
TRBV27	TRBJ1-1	ASSGQSTEAF
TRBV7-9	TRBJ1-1	ASSSQTGVGEAF
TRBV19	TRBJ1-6	ASSLQNLPGGPLH
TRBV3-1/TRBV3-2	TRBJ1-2	ASSPDRRPLYGYT
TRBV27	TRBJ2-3	ASSPLGLRGLSEDTQY
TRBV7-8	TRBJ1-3	ASSPRDAPGIGNTIY
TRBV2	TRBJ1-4	ASSTMTRAARKLF
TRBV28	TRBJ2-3	ASSLGRPGGLRTDTQY
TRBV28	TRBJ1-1	ASSLWGGDTEAF
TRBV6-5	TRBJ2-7	ASIESGVGEQY
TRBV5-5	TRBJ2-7	ASSLVGQGDYEQY
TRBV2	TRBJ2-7	ASRYRGYEQY
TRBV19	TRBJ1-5	ASSIRFGGQPQH
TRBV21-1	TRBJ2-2	ASSTPFRDRGPGTGELF
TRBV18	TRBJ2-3	ASSQIGDTQY
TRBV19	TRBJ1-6	ASSPWMEYNSPLH
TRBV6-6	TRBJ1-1	ASSYDSNTEAF
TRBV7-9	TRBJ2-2	ASSRWVGTGELF
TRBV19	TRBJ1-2	ASSISWTYGYT
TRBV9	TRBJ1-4	ASSVGEGKLF
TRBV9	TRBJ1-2	ASSPDTSYGYT
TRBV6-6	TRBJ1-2	ASSSLGQGNGYT
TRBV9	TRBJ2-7	ASGTDYEQY
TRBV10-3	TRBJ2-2	AISESPVPTGELF
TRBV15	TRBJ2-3	ATSRDPPRLAGGTDTQY
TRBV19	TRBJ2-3	ASTGLAVPSTDTQY
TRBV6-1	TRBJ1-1	ASSEPYPGGYGNTEAF
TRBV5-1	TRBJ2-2	ASSGGPSTGELF
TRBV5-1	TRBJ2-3	ASSPKRGSHTDTQY
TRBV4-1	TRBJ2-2	ASSQGLAGTGELF
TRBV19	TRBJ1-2	ASSAGTDVNYGYT